These T cell receptor beta chains were read from a single sample in a study of T-cell memory formation after mild COVID-19. TCRdb analysed the 5' RACE reads with MiXCR anew, one entry per CDR3 protein. The sample consists of more than 150,000 distinct CDR3 sequences, about 18% of them appearing once. Sequencing used PBMCs or a T cell subset sorted from them (not recorded which). The receptor source for this set is a man between 18 and 29 years old who had mild COVID-19 (a few samples of this study predate the infection). Cell type and time point are not known. Both conserved end residues are part of each CDR3. The D gene is left open where the match is weak. Size is stated for part of the rows, as once, few or many counts, or as a class when the clone is expanded.

j_gene,v_gene,d_gene,abundance,CDR3aa,CDR3nt
TRBJ1-1,TRBV7-2,-,once,CASSFSRKYTESFF,TGTGCCAGCAGCTTTAGTCGCAAGTACACTGAATCTTTCTTT
TRBJ1-2,TRBV2,TRBD1,-,CASSVETGNYGYTF,TGTGCCAGCAGTGTCGAGACAGGGAACTATGGCTACACCTTC
TRBJ1-5,TRBV20-1,-,few,CSAIEGVNQPQHF,TGCAGTGCTATTGAAGGGGTCAATCAGCCCCAGCATTTT
TRBJ1-6,TRBV5-1,-,few,CASSPGVRGDSPLHF,TGCGCCAGCAGCCCGGGGGTGAGAGGGGACTCACCCCTCCACTTT
TRBJ2-2,TRBV24-1,-,-,CATSGLANTGELFF,TGTGCCACCAGTGGACTAGCGAACACCGGGGAGCTGTTTTTT
TRBJ2-7,TRBV6-2/TRBV6-3,-,many,CASGDTRNEQYF,TGTGCCAGCGGGGACACTCGAAACGAGCAGTACTTC
TRBJ1-5,TRBV24-1,TRBD1,-,CATKATGQACYQPQHF,TGTGCCACCAAGGCGACCGGACAGGCTTGTTATCAGCCCCAGCATTTT
TRBJ2-4,TRBV4-1,-,-,CASRGLAKNIQYF,TGCGCCAGCAGGGGACTAGCCAAAAACATTCAGTACTTC
TRBJ1-5,TRBV11-3,-,-,CASSLEVGPSRSNQPQHF,TGTGCCAGCAGCTTAGAGGTCGGGCCCTCTCGGAGCAATCAGCCCCAGCATTTT
TRBJ2-1,TRBV4-3,TRBD2,-,CASSRKLADSYNEQFF,TGCGCCAGCAGCCGAAAACTAGCGGACTCCTACAATGAGCAGTTCTTC
TRBJ1-6,TRBV12-3/TRBV12-4,TRBD1,few,CASSGDRGQVSPLHF,TGTGCCAGCAGTGGGGACAGGGGGCAGGTTTCACCCCTCCACTTT
TRBJ2-3,TRBV15,-,few,CATSRAVGGDTQYF,TGTGCCACCAGCAGAGCGGTCGGGGGCGATACGCAGTATTTT
TRBJ2-5,TRBV7-2,TRBD2,few,CASRPGGQETQYF,TGTGCCAGCAGACCCGGGGGGCAAGAGACCCAGTACTTC
TRBJ2-1,TRBV4-1,-,few,CASSQAPRRGSYNEQFF,TGCGCCAGCAGCCAAGCCCCCAGGAGGGGGTCCTACAATGAGCAGTTCTTC
TRBJ2-2,TRBV18,-,-,CASSPPSTGELIF,TGTGCCAGCTCACCACCGTCGACCGGGGAGCTGATTTTT
TRBJ1-5,TRBV6-2/TRBV6-3,-,few,CASSYGLNQPQHF,TGTGCCAGCAGTTATGGTTTAAATCAGCCCCAGCATTTT
TRBJ2-7,TRBV7-2,-,-,CASSRVGRFYEQYF,TGTGCCAGCAGCCGCGTAGGGAGATTCTACGAGCAGTACTTC
TRBJ1-4,TRBV20-1,-,-,CSARLGVNEKLFF,TGCAGTGCTAGACTGGGGGTTAATGAAAAACTGTTTTTT
TRBJ2-1,TRBV7-2,TRBD1,-,CASSPRGTGYNEQFF,TGTGCCAGCAGCCCTCGAGGGACAGGATACAATGAGCAGTTCTTC
TRBJ2-7,TRBV15,TRBD2,-,CATSRDPHPGRGNEQYF,TGTGCCACCAGCAGAGATCCCCACCCCGGGAGGGGAAACGAGCAGTACTTC
TRBJ2-5,TRBV7-3,-,few,CASSSGRGETQYF,TGTGCCAGCAGCTCGGGAAGAGGGGAGACCCAGTACTTC
TRBJ2-1,TRBV24-1,-,-,CATSQYHTEQFF,TGTGCCACCAGTCAGTATCACACTGAGCAGTTCTTC
TRBJ2-5,TRBV6-5,-,few,CASSYTGLEETQYF,TGTGCCAGCAGTTACACGGGACTCGAAGAGACCCAGTACTTC
TRBJ2-5,TRBV7-2,-,many,CASSSLGETQYF,TGTGCCAGCAGCTCCCTTGGAGAGACCCAGTACTTC
TRBJ1-2,TRBV7-2,-,-,CASSSRQVYGYTF,TGTGCCAGCAGCTCCCGACAGGTCTATGGCTACACCTTC
TRBJ1-4,TRBV6-5,-,few,CASSYSGTSDEKLFF,TGTGCCAGCAGTTACTCTGGGACATCGGATGAAAAACTGTTTTTT
TRBJ1-5,TRBV7-2,-,many,CASSYEVNQPQHF,TGTGCCAGCAGCTACGAGGTCAATCAGCCCCAGCATTTT
TRBJ2-4,TRBV7-2,-,-,CASSLGHIKNIQYF,TGTGCCAGCAGCTTAGGTCATATCAAAAACATTCAGTACTTC
TRBJ1-5,TRBV4-1,-,-,CASSQGGWGQPQHF,TGCGCCAGCAGCCAAGGGGGCTGGGGGCAGCCCCAGCATTTT
TRBJ1-1,TRBV5-1,-,many,CASSLDLNTEAFF,TGCGCCAGCAGCTTGGATTTGAACACTGAAGCTTTCTTT
TRBJ1-1,TRBV7-9,-,many,CASSPQGGNTEAFF,TGTGCCAGCAGCCCCCAGGGCGGGAACACTGAAGCTTTCTTT
TRBJ2-7,TRBV9,TRBD1,few,CASTRRDRGYEQYF,TGTGCCAGCACCCGTCGGGACAGGGGCTACGAGCAGTACTTC
TRBJ1-5,TRBV20-1,-,once,CSARTLGQSGKPQHF,TGCAGTGCTAGAACCCTAGGACAGTCTGGGAAGCCCCAGCATTTT
TRBJ2-3,TRBV7-9,-,-,CASSPLSLGTQYF,TGTGCCAGCAGCCCCCTAAGTCTCGGTACGCAGTATTTT
TRBJ2-4,TRBV5-5,TRBD1,few,CASSWAGGGLNIQYF,TGTGCCAGCAGCTGGGCAGGGGGTGGACTGAACATTCAGTACTTC
TRBJ2-5,TRBV11-1,-,-,CASSLGLAERETQYF,TGTGCCAGCAGCTTAGGGCTAGCTGAGCGAGAGACCCAGTACTTC
TRBJ2-3,TRBV5-1,-,many,CASSSGTSQVTQYF,TGCGCCAGCAGCTCCGGGACTTCTCAGGTCACGCAGTATTTT
TRBJ2-5,TRBV29-1,TRBD2,many,CSATSTSGGETQYF,TGCAGCGCGACCTCGACTAGCGGGGGGGAGACCCAGTACTTC
TRBJ1-2,TRBV6-5,-,-,CASRADYGYTF,TGTGCCAGCAGGGCTGACTATGGCTACACCTTC
TRBJ2-3,TRBV24-1,TRBD2,-,CATRRGGADTQYF,TGTGCCACCAGACGCGGGGGAGCAGATACGCAGTATTTT
TRBJ1-5,TRBV5-1,-,-,CASSDNTRSVWDQPQHF,TGCGCCAGCAGCGATAACACGAGGTCGGTATGGGATCAGCCCCAGCATTTT
TRBJ1-4,TRBV4-3,TRBD1,few,CASSQGTGAGNEKLFF,TGCGCCAGCAGCCAAGGGACAGGGGCGGGGAATGAAAAACTGTTTTTT
TRBJ2-5,TRBV20-1,TRBD1,-,CSATGQGRQETQYF,TGCAGTGCTACCGGACAGGGGCGGCAAGAGACCCAGTACTTC
TRBJ1-1,TRBV6-2/TRBV6-3,-,-,CASSGDLGGVVRTEAFF,TGTGCCAGCAGTGGCGACCTAGGGGGGGTGGTGCGCACTGAAGCTTTCTTT
TRBJ2-5,TRBV20-1,-,-,CSATVWPGGETQYF,TGCAGTGCTACAGTATGGCCCGGTGGGGAGACCCAGTACTTC
TRBJ2-5,TRBV6-5,-,once,CASSSMSGLGAETQYF,TGTGCCAGCAGCTCGATGTCGGGACTCGGGGCAGAGACCCAGTACTTC
TRBJ1-2,TRBV5-8,TRBD1,-,CASRVIQGAFGYTF,TGTGCCAGCAGGGTGATACAGGGGGCATTCGGCTACACCTTC
TRBJ2-7,TRBV12-3/TRBV12-4,-,few,CASRSSGTGSYEQYF,TGTGCCAGCAGGTCCTCCGGGACCGGCTCCTACGAGCAGTACTTC
TRBJ2-3,TRBV5-1,-,-,CASSLAVQLSTDTQYF,TGCGCCAGCAGCTTGGCCGTGCAACTTAGCACAGATACGCAGTATTTT
TRBJ2-5,TRBV5-1,TRBD2,-,CASSPGLVGETQYF,TGCGCCAGCAGCCCCGGACTAGTCGGAGAGACCCAGTACTTC
TRBJ1-1,TRBV7-6,-,-,CASSLDLDRFEAFF,TGTGCAAGCAGCTTAGATTTGGATCGGTTTGAAGCTTTCTTT